The sequence of this T cell receptor beta chain was determined in a study of blood T cells in healthy people across ages. Study-wide background: Roughly one uniquely barcoded beta molecule per two T cells was captured. Study-level findings and limits: Age brought a roughly linear fall in TCR beta diversity measured per million T cells.

V lost 2 bases and J lost 7, with 9 bases in between. The CDR3 has 14 residues. Germline-derived CDR1 and CDR2 are MNHEY and SVGAGI. It was with a sample-barcoded 5' primer and a J-beta primer mix that a second PCR of about 6 to 12 cycles was run. TCRdb independently ran MiXCR on the 5' RACE reads; one entry per CDR3 protein. The sample has some 1,500,000 distinct CDR3 sequences; roughly two fifths are singletons. With respect to this clonotype: Its target is unknown.

Specimen: blood. This chain uses TRBV6-5 with TRBJ1-6; D not resolved. This receptor was identified in a woman between 18 and 29 years old in good health. The CDR3 DNA sequence: TGTGCCAGCAGTTACGGGGATCCAAATTCACCCCTCCACTTT. It is translated as CASSYGDPNSPLHF.